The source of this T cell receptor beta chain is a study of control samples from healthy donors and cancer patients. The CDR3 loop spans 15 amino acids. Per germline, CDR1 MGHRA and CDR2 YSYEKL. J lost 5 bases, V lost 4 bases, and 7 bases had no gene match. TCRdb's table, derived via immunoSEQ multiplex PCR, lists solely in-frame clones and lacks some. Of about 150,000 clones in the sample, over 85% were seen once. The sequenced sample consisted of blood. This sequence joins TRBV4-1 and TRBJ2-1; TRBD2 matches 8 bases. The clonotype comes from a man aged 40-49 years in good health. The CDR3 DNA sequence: TGCGCCAGCAGCCCAGGAACGGGGGGGGACAATGAGCAGTTCTTC. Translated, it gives CASSPGTGGDNEQFF.